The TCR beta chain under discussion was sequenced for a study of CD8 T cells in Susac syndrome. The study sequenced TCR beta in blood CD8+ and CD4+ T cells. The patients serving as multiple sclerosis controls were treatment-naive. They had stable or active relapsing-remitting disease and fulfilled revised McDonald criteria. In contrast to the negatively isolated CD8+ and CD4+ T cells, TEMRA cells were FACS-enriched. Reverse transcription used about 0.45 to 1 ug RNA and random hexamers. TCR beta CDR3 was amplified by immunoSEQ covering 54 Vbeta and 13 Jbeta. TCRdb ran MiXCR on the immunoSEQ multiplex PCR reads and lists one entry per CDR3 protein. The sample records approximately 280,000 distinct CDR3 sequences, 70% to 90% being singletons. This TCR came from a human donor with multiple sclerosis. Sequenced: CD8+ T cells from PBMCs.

The CDR3 region is CASRDAGVQETQYF. In nucleotides, the CDR3 is TGTGCCAGCAGGGATGCGGGGGTCCAAGAGACCCAGTACTTC. This sequence joins TRBV7-9 and TRBJ2-5; 7 bases match TRBD2. Germline CDR1 is SEHNR and CDR2 is FQNEAQ (reference sequence). CDR3 length equals 14 residues. V lost 6 bases, J lost 1 base, and 5 bases stayed unmatched. Full variable domain (missing parts from reference TRBV7-9 and TRBJ2-5): DTGVSQNPRHKITKRGQNVTFRCDPISEHNRLYWYRQTLGQGPEFLTYFQNEAQLEKSRLLSDRFSAERPKGSFSTLEIQRTEQGDSAMYLCASRDAGVQETQYFGPGTRLLVL.